Below, 9 T cell receptor beta chains from the same sample are listed, as sequenced in a study of control samples from healthy donors and cancer patients. TCRdb's table, derived via immunoSEQ multiplex PCR, lists solely in-frame clones and lacks some. The sample carries about 50,000 clones, around 97% recorded once. The sample taken for sequencing was blood. These receptors were obtained from a woman younger than 45 in good health.

The chain combines TRBV28 with TRBJ2-1; D gene ambiguous. Trimming shortened V by 5 bases and J by 9 bases, and 8 bases separated the two germline ends. The CDR3 loop spans 11 amino acids. Germline assignment: CDR1 MDHEN and CDR2 SYDVKM. CDR3 DNA sequence: TGTGCCAGCAGTGACTCGGCTGAGCAGTTCTTC. It codes for CASSDSAEQFF.

The V call is TRBV10-3, the J call TRBJ1-1; possibly TRBD1 for D (5 bases). V lost 10 bases and J lost 0, with 15 bases in between. CDR3 length: 14 amino acids. Germline CDR1 and CDR2: ENHRY and SYGVKD. Here the CDR3 DNA reads TGTGCCACCTGGGGGGGTGTCATGAACACTGAAGCTTTCTTT. It codes for CATWGGVMNTEAFF.

The genes are TRBV14 and TRBJ2-1; D is ambiguous. The V gene lost 5 bases and the J gene lost 6 bases, with 20 bases spanning the gap. Germline V gene lookup returns CDR1 SGHDN and CDR2 FVKESK. The CDR3 extends over 16 amino acids. The chain's CDR3 is CASSVIKGPLSNEQFF. CDR3 in DNA: TGTGCCAGCAGCGTCATCAAGGGCCCCCTCAGCAATGAGCAGTTCTTC.

Comment on this clone: At one end the junction does not follow the germline gene, possibly because of a read error. The chain employs TRBV12-5 and TRBJ1-5; TRBD1 is a possible D gene (5 bases). The CDR3 length is 15 residues. CDR1 is LGHNT, CDR2 FRNRAP, per germline. Here the CDR3 DNA reads TGTGCTAGTGGTACGCCGGGGGTAGCAAATCAGCACCAGCATTTT. It specifies CASGTPGVANQHQHF.

In this sample, this clone turned up a few times. V and J are TRBV5-6 and TRBJ1-6; no firm D call. The CDR3 is 14 amino acids. Germline V lookup: CDR1 SGHDT, CDR2 YYEEEE. The V gene lost 0 bases and the J gene lost 5 bases, with 6 bases spanning the gap. The CDR3 reads CASSLALNNSPLHF. CDR3 DNA: TGTGCCAGCAGCTTGGCTCTAAATAATTCACCCCTCCACTTT.

The V call is TRBV30, the J call TRBJ2-1; 10 bases line up with TRBD2. J gave up 3 bases and V 5 bases, and 7 bases lay outside the gene matches. CDR1 GTSNPN and CDR2 SVGIG come from the germline V gene (reference sequence). The CDR3 consists of 15 residues. The CDR3 sequence is CAWATGLADYNEQFF. The CDR3 DNA reads as TGTGCCTGGGCGACCGGACTAGCGGACTACAATGAGCAGTTCTTC.

V is TRBV19 and J is TRBJ2-2, with TRBD2 matching 10 bases. Germline lookup yields CDR1 LNHDA and CDR2 SQIVND (reference sequence). The trim removed 0 bases at V and 5 bases at J, leaving 9 bases unmatched. CDR3 length: 18 amino acids. DNA for the CDR3: TGTGCCAGTAGTATAGATCAGGTAGCGGGAGGAAATACCGGGGAGCTGTTTTTT. Its translation is CASSIDQVAGGNTGELFF.

This chain joins TRBV19 and TRBJ2-5; D unresolved. The V end was cut by 5 bases, the J end by 5 bases, with 18 bases between. CDR1 is LNHDA, CDR2 SQIVND, per germline (reference sequence). This CDR3 spans 15 amino acids. CDR3 protein: CASSEIGPRRETQYF. CDR3 DNA sequence: TGTGCCAGTAGTGAAATAGGCCCCAGAAGGGAGACCCAGTACTTC. The full variable domain, with the rest looked up from reference TRBV19 and TRBJ2-5, is DGGITQSPKYLFRKEGQNVTLSCEQNLNHDAMYWYRQDPGQGLRLIYYSQIVNDFQKGDIAEGYSVSREKKESFPLTVTSAQKNPTAFYLCASSEIGPRRETQYFGPGTRLLVL.

CDR3 bases: TGTGCCAGCACCGGGACAGGGCCCCTCACAGATACGCAGTATTTT. This gives the protein CASTGTGPLTDTQYF. This chain uses TRBV28 with TRBJ2-3, with 9 bases identical to TRBD1. V shed 7 bases and J 2 bases; nucleotides not matched to a gene: 7. The CDR3 has 15 amino acids. Germline V gene data show CDR1 as MDHEN and CDR2 as SYDVKM.